This T cell receptor beta chain was recorded in a study of somatic mutations in cytotoxic T cells in rheumatoid arthritis. About the research overall: Before any treatment began, roughly 29 ml EDTA peripheral blood was collected from patients right after diagnosis.

Study-wide findings and caveats: Antigens targeted by the expanded CD8+ clones were unknown.

Original processing methods: Large patient CD8+ clones, those above 1%, rarely matched published virus-specific TCRB sequences. Sequenced by immunoSEQ multiplex PCR; TCRdb stores in-frame clones only, minus some. V, J and clone size derive from that table, while D and trimming were established from the DNA sequence. The sample yields about 9,600 clones, 70% to 90% seen once. Trimming at V came to 1 base and at J to 10 bases, leaving 6 bases not matched to a gene. CDR1 and CDR2 (germline): SGHVS, FNYEAQ. The CDR3 has 14 amino acids. The investigators isolated CD4+ and CD8+ cells by positive magnetic bead selection and checked their purity by flow cytometry. This clone was seen once. Its antigen is unknown.

The sequence was obtained from an adult with rheumatoid arthritis. Sequenced: CD8+ T cells sorted from blood. The chain employs TRBV7-6 and TRBJ2-1; 8 bases fit TRBD2. CDR3 amino acids: CASSLGASGSEQFF. The CDR3 DNA sequence: TGTGCCAGCAGCTTAGGGGCTAGCGGGTCAGAGCAGTTCTTC.